The 9 T cell receptor beta chains presented below share a single source sample, sequenced in a study of blood T cell repertoires in COVID-19. Produced via immunoSEQ multiplex PCR; TCRdb's table is partial and in-frame only. Of hundreds of thousands of clones listed, 88% are singletons. Sample: PBMCs or T cells enriched from blood (not recorded which). The source of these receptors is a woman in her thirties or forties with acute COVID-19.

This clone has more than one count but fewer than ten. The chain is built from TRBV5-6 and TRBJ2-5; maybe TRBD2 (6 bases). Germline V lookup: CDR1 SGHDT, CDR2 YYEEEE. The V gene lost 5 bases and the J gene lost 4 bases, with 21 bases spanning the gap. The CDR3 sequence is 16 residues long. CDR3 bases: TGTGCCAGCAGGGAGAGGAGGGTTTATTACGGAGAGACCCAGTACTTC. Its translation: CASRERRVYYGETQYF.

This rearrangement joins TRBV28 to TRBJ2-7; tentatively, D is TRBD1 (5 bases). This CDR3 region has 13 residues. Germline V lookup: CDR1 MDHEN, CDR2 SYDVKM. The V end lost 6 bases, the J end lost 2 bases, and 11 bases lay between the germline ends. This CDR3 reads CASRRQITYEQYF. The CDR3 nucleotides are TGTGCCAGCAGACGACAGATAACCTACGAGCAGTACTTC.

The chain employs TRBV5-4 and TRBJ1-1; D remains ambiguous. CDR3 length: 14 amino acids. V lost 1 base, J lost 0 bases, and 7 bases lay in between. Looked up from germline, CDR1 is SGHNT and CDR2 is YYREEE (reference sequence). CDR3 sequence: CASSLNFMNTEAFF. For the CDR3, the DNA is TGTGCCAGCAGCTTGAACTTTATGAACACTGAAGCTTTCTTT. The full variable domain, rest sourced from reference TRBV5-4 and TRBJ1-1, is ETGVTQSPTHLIKTRGQQVTLRCSSQSGHNTVSWYQQALGQGPQFIFQYYREEENGRGNFPPRFSGLQFPNYSSELNVNALELDDSALYLCASSLNFMNTEAFFGQGTRLTVV.

The chain employs TRBV7-9 and TRBJ1-4; D gene uncertain. The V end was cut by 3 bases, the J end by 5 bases, with 10 bases between. The CDR3 length is 14 residues. Germline V CDR1 and CDR2: SEHNR, FQNEAQ (reference sequence). CDR3 in amino acids: CASSLGGANEKLFF. The CDR3 coding sequence is TGTGCCAGCAGCTTGGGAGGTGCCAATGAAAAACTGTTTTTT.

This clone was counted once. V usage is TRBV28 and J usage is TRBJ2-3, with 11 positions matching TRBD1. Per germline, CDR1 MDHEN and CDR2 SYDVKM. The CDR3 consists of 14 residues. V lost 10 bases to trimming and J lost 3 bases; unmatched junction nucleotides: 6. DNA for the CDR3: TGTGCCATCCTCGGGACAGGGGGAACAGATACGCAGTATTTT. Translating it yields CAILGTGGTDTQYF.

The V gene is TRBV27, the J gene TRBJ2-7; D possibly corresponds to TRBD2 (6 bases). The CDR3 runs 14 residues. Germline V CDR1 and CDR2: MNHEY, SMNVEV (reference sequence). V was shortened by 6 bases and J by 6 bases, with 18 bases between the two germline ends. CDR3 residues: CASSNGPARGEQYF. CDR3 sequence (DNA): TGTGCCAGCAGCAATGGACCCGCGCGGGGCGAGCAGTACTTC.

V and J are TRBV29-1 and TRBJ1-4; 9 bases line up with TRBD1. This CDR3 has 13 residues. V lost 5 bases and J lost 8; bases outside the gene matches: 6. CDR1 is SQVTM, CDR2 ANQGSEA, per germline. This CDR3 reads CSVHATGGEKLFF. CDR3 nucleotides: TGCAGCGTTCATGCGACAGGGGGAGAAAAACTGTTTTTT.

This chain links TRBV2 with TRBJ1-2; D is ambiguous. CDR1 and CDR2 from the germline V gene are SNHLY and FYNNEI. The CDR3 runs 11 residues. With 1 base removed from V and 13 bases from J, the gap between germline ends came to 10 bases. The CDR3 region has the DNA TGTGCCAGCAGTGAAGAGCTCAGCGGCACCTTC. Protein sequence: CASSEELSGTF.

J is TRBJ1-2 and V is TRBV24-1; 12 bases align to TRBD1. In germline, CDR1 is KGHDR, CDR2 SFDVKD. The trim removed 5 bases at V and 3 bases at J, leaving 3 bases unmatched. This CDR3 comprises 15 residues. CDR3 residues: CATSGGQGAYYGYTF. The CDR3 DNA follows: TGTGCCACCAGTGGGGGACAGGGGGCATACTATGGCTACACCTTC.